The 29 T cell receptor beta chains below were found in one sample sequenced in a study of cytomegalovirus exposure and HLA in healthy donors. The PCR had 60 Vbeta and 13 Jbeta primers. Method: immunoSEQ multiplex PCR; TCRdb's copy keeps in-frame clones and lacks some. Of roughly 52,000 clones listed, about 84% are singletons. Sequencing was carried out using PBMCs. All receptors come from a female donor in good health and CMV-seronegative.

V usage is TRBV4-3 and J usage is TRBJ1-2; weak D call: TRBD1 (5 bases). Germline loops: CDR1 LGHNA, CDR2 YSLEER. V gave up 0 bases and J gave up 8 bases, with 19 bases separating them. The CDR3 contains 16 residues. CDR3 sequence reads: CASSQEGRLGVSGYTF. DNA of the CDR3: TGCGCCAGCAGCCAAGAGGGGAGGCTGGGGGTTTCCGGCTACACCTTC.

V usage is TRBV27 and J usage is TRBJ2-1, with 9 bases that match TRBD1. Germline V gene sequence: CDR1 MNHEY, CDR2 SMNVEV (reference sequence). V shed 7 bases, J shed 6 bases, and the junction held 4 bases outside the gene matches. The CDR3 spans 13 residues. The CDR3 loop reads CASTRQGGNEQFF. CDR3 sequence (DNA): TGTGCCAGCACCCGACAGGGGGGCAATGAGCAGTTCTTC.

The gene calls are TRBV6-5 and TRBJ2-2; D is possibly TRBD2 (6 bases). The germline V gene has CDR1 MNHEY and CDR2 SVGAGI. The CDR3 loop spans 16 amino acids. Between the trimmed V and J ends, which lost 2 bases and 6 bases, there was a span of 16 bases. The CDR3 loop is CASSYAGGRRPGELFF. CDR3 bases: TGTGCCAGCAGTTACGCCGGAGGGAGGAGGCCCGGGGAGCTGTTTTTT.

J is TRBJ1-2 and V is TRBV6-1, with 8 bases matching TRBD1. This CDR3 has 14 residues. V dropped 6 bases and J dropped 4; count of bases not matched to a gene: 7. CDR1 MNHNS and CDR2 SASEGT come from the germline V gene. CDR3 region: CASRGTGQAYGYTF. CDR3 sequence (DNA): TGTGCCAGCAGGGGTACGGGACAGGCCTATGGCTACACCTTC.

This clone was counted between two and nine times. The V call is TRBV19, the J call TRBJ2-4, with D perhaps TRBD1 (6 bases). Germline-derived CDR1 and CDR2 are LNHDA and SQIVND (reference sequence). CDR3 size: 16 residues. The V gene lost 6 bases and the J gene lost 0 bases, with 15 bases spanning the gap. Written as DNA, the CDR3 is TGTGCCAGTAGCTCCTCAGGGGTTCTAGCCAAAAACATTCAGTACTTC. Translated: CASSSSGVLAKNIQYF.

This sequence joins TRBV18 and TRBJ2-7; no clear D gene. CDR1 is KGHSH, CDR2 LQKENI, per germline. This CDR3 is 13 amino acids long. Trimming stripped 1 base from V and 1 base from J, with 5 bases between. For the CDR3, the DNA is TGTGCCAGCTCACCACGGGCGTCCTACGAGCAGTACTTC. This sequence encodes CASSPRASYEQYF.

The chain combines TRBV6-5 with TRBJ2-5; 10 bases are shared with TRBD1. The J call could be wrong; TRBJ2-7 is a better fit for the DNA end. Germline CDR1 and CDR2: MNHEY and SVGAGI. The CDR3 has 16 amino acids. The CDR3 here is CASSYTGQGISYEQYF. The CDR3 DNA reads TGTGCCAGCAGTTACACGGGACAGGGGATCTCCTACGAGCAGTACTTC.

The rearrangement links TRBV7-8 to TRBJ1-1; 9 bases are shared with TRBD1. V gave up 5 bases and J gave up 1 base; unmatched junction bases: 11. The germline V gene has CDR1 SGHVS and CDR2 FQNEAQ. The CDR3 contains 17 residues. CDR3 residues: CASSRVPGQGSNTEAFF. The DNA of the CDR3 is TGTGCCAGCAGCCGCGTCCCGGGACAGGGATCGAACACTGAAGCTTTCTTT.

This clone showed up just once. This chain links TRBV25-1 with TRBJ2-1; 9 nucleotides align to TRBD2. The germline V gene has CDR1 MGHDK and CDR2 SYGVNS. The CDR3 runs to 13 residues. J was trimmed by 14 bases and V by 2 bases; bases with no gene match: 7. The CDR3 DNA sequence: TGTGCCAGCAGTGAAGTAACGGCGGGGGGGGAGTTCTTC. Its protein product is CASSEVTAGGEFF.

V and J are TRBV5-6 and TRBJ2-3, with 8 positions matching TRBD1. Per the germline V gene, CDR1 is SGHDT and CDR2 is YYEEEE. CDR3 length equals 15 residues. J gave up 5 bases and V 1 base, and 6 bases lay outside the gene matches. CDR3: CASSLTGGEEDTQYF. CDR3 coding DNA: TGTGCCAGCAGCTTGACAGGGGGAGAAGAAGATACGCAGTATTTT.

This clone occurred a few times. The chain is built from TRBV11-2 and TRBJ1-4, with 7 bases lining up with TRBD1. The CDR3 consists of 15 residues. The germline V gene has CDR1 SGHAT and CDR2 FQNNGV. The trim removed 5 bases at V and 7 bases at J, leaving 10 bases unmatched. The DNA of the CDR3 is TGTGCCAGCAGCGTTCTTCCGACAGGGATTGAAAAACTGTTTTTT. It is translated as CASSVLPTGIEKLFF. Using reference TRBV11-2 and TRBJ1-4 for the parts outside the CDR3, the full variable domain is EAGVAQSPRYKIIEKRQSVAFWCNPISGHATLYWYQQILGQGPKLLIQFQNNGVVDDSQLPKDRFSAERLKGVDSTLKIQPAKLEDSAVYLCASSVLPTGIEKLFFGSGTQLSVL.

This chain connects TRBV19 to TRBJ2-3, with D possibly TRBD1 on 6 matching bases. The CDR3 spans 15 residues. The V gene's germline CDR1 is LNHDA and CDR2 SQIVND (reference sequence). With 3 bases removed from V and 0 bases from J, the gap between germline ends came to 10 bases. CDR3 coding DNA: TGTGCCAGTAGTATTGTCAGGGGAAGCACAGATACGCAGTATTTT. This encodes CASSIVRGSTDTQYF.

The rearrangement uses TRBV7-2 and TRBJ2-3; 8 positions match TRBD2. The CDR3 consists of 17 residues. J gave up 1 base and V 5 bases, and 11 bases lay outside the gene matches. Germline CDR1 and CDR2: SGHTA and FQGNSA. In DNA form, the CDR3 reads TGTGCCAGCAGCCCCCGAAGGCTTAGCGGGGGCACAGATACGCAGTATTTT. This codes for CASSPRRLSGGTDTQYF.

The rearrangement links TRBV18 to TRBJ1-5, with 7 positions matching TRBD1. The CDR3 length is 15 residues. V trimming: 3 bases; J trimming: 6 bases; junction bases outside the gene matches: 8. Germline V lookup: CDR1 KGHSH, CDR2 LQKENI. Written as DNA, the CDR3 is TGTGCCAGCTCACCTCGACAGGGTAATGGTCAGCCCCAGCATTTT. Translating it yields CASSPRQGNGQPQHF. Looking up the rest from reference TRBV18 and TRBJ1-5 gives the full variable domain: NAGVMQNPRHLVRRRGQEARLRCSPMKGHSHVYWYRQLPEEGLKFMVYLQKENIIDESGMPKERFSAEFPKEGPSILRIQQVVRGDSAAYFCASSPRQGNGQPQHFGDGTRLSIL.

V usage is TRBV6-5 and J usage is TRBJ2-7, with D possibly being TRBD1 (5 bases). CDR1 and CDR2 from the germline V gene are MNHEY and SVGAGI. Trimming removed 10 bases at V and 7 bases at J, with 20 bases between. CDR3 size: 13 residues. CDR3 nucleotide sequence: TGTGCCACCAACGCTGTCGTGGGGCAGGAGCAGTACTTC. This sequence encodes CATNAVVGQEQYF.

V and J are TRBV4-1 and TRBJ2-7; D might be TRBD1 (5 bases). Per the germline V gene, CDR1 is MGHRA and CDR2 is YSYEKL. The V gene lost 0 bases and the J gene lost 1 base, with 7 bases spanning the gap. This CDR3 is built from 14 residues. The CDR3 nucleotides are TGCGCCAGCAGCCAAGACGGACAATCCTACGAGCAGTACTTC. As protein: CASSQDGQSYEQYF.

This chain joins TRBV2 and TRBJ1-4; TRBD1 matches 11 bases. The CDR3 is 14 residues long. J gave up 7 bases and V 7 bases, and 5 bases lay outside the gene matches. Per the germline V gene, CDR1 is SNHLY and CDR2 is FYNNEI. The CDR3 is CASKGQGAREKLFF. CDR3 in DNA: TGTGCCAGCAAAGGACAGGGGGCGCGTGAAAAACTGTTTTTT.

V and J are TRBV4-1 and TRBJ2-7; 9 positions agree with TRBD1. The CDR3 is 15 residues long. Germline values: CDR1 MGHRA, CDR2 YSYEKL. Trimming removed 6 bases from V and 5 bases from J; junction bases left unmatched: 11. CDR3 DNA sequence: TGCGCCAGCAGTCGTCCCGGGACAGGGATGAACGAGCAGTACTTC. This codes for CASSRPGTGMNEQYF.

This clone has just a few counts. The chain combines TRBV10-3 with TRBJ2-3; the match to TRBD1 covers 9 bases. CDR1 ENHRY and CDR2 SYGVKD come from the germline V gene. The J segment lost 3 bases and the V segment lost 3 bases, leaving 7 bases of the junction unmatched. The CDR3 has 16 amino acids. The CDR3 sequence is CAISDSQGAITDTQYF. The CDR3 DNA is TGTGCCATCAGTGATTCACAGGGGGCTATAACAGATACGCAGTATTTT.

The gene calls are TRBV7-8 and TRBJ1-5; TRBD1 agrees at 7 bases. V trimming: 1 base; J trimming: 1 base; junction bases outside the gene matches: 4. CDR3 length equals 16 residues. Germline CDR1 and CDR2: SGHVS and FQNEAQ. The DNA for the CDR3 is TGTGCCAGCAGCTTAGATCCGGGACAGAGCAATCAGCCCCAGCATTTT. It translates to CASSLDPGQSNQPQHF.

A few counts support this clone. The J gene is TRBJ1-1, the V gene TRBV20-1; the match to TRBD1 covers 7 bases. Germline-derived CDR1 and CDR2 are DFQATT and SNEGSKA (reference sequence). The CDR3 length is 11 residues. V dropped 6 bases and J dropped 12; count of bases not matched to a gene: 10. The CDR3 loop is CSAGTVIGSFF. In DNA form, the CDR3 reads TGCAGTGCAGGGACAGTTATTGGGTCTTTCTTT.

The chain couples TRBV19 to TRBJ2-3; the D is unclear. Germline CDR1 reads LNHDA; CDR2 reads SQIVND (reference sequence). The CDR3 sequence is 17 residues long. Trimming removed 2 bases at V and 0 bases at J, with 15 bases between. The CDR3 sequence is CASSITATMASTDTQYF. The CDR3, as DNA: TGTGCCAGTAGTATAACCGCCACCATGGCTAGCACAGATACGCAGTATTTT.

J is TRBJ2-7 and V is TRBV4-1; 7 bases are a match to TRBD2. Unmatched junction bases numbered 10, after V lost 4 bases and J lost 1 base. This CDR3 comprises 16 residues. CDR1 and CDR2 (germline): MGHRA, YSYEKL. The CDR3 region is CASSRRERDPSYEQYF. Here the CDR3 DNA reads TGCGCCAGCAGCCGGAGGGAGCGGGATCCTTCCTACGAGCAGTACTTC.

This clone occurred a few times. The rearrangement joins TRBV6-5 to TRBJ1-1, with D unresolved. The germline CDR1 and CDR2 sequences are MNHEY and SVGAGI. The V gene lost 2 bases and the J gene lost 10 bases, with 8 bases spanning the gap. CDR3 length: 11 residues. The CDR3 DNA is TGTGCCAGCAGTTACAATTCGAGAGCTTTCTTT. It yields the protein CASSYNSRAFF.

The sample holds a few counts of this clone. The chain uses TRBV7-9 and TRBJ1-2; no firm D call. Germline assignment: CDR1 SEHNR and CDR2 FQNEAQ (reference sequence). Trimming took off 5 bases at V and 4 bases at J, with 11 bases between the two ends. The CDR3 runs to 13 residues. CDR3 sequence (DNA): TGTGCCAGCAGCCAAAATGGAGGCTATGGCTACACCTTC. Its protein is CASSQNGGYGYTF.

The rearrangement joins TRBV18 to TRBJ1-2; D remains ambiguous. The CDR3 is made up of 13 amino acids. The germline V and J ends were trimmed by 2 bases and 4 bases, with 8 bases remaining between them. Germline values: CDR1 KGHSH, CDR2 LQKENI. This CDR3 reads CASSPGGAYGYTF. In nucleotides, the CDR3 is TGTGCCAGCTCACCAGGCGGTGCCTATGGCTACACCTTC.

The V call is TRBV7-9, the J call TRBJ2-6; no clear D. In germline, CDR1 is SEHNR, CDR2 FQNEAQ (reference sequence). With 7 bases removed from V and 2 bases from J, the gap between germline ends came to 9 bases. The CDR3 has 14 amino acids. The CDR3 DNA sequence: TGTGCCAGCACACGCGGAACTGGGGCCAACGTCCTGACTTTC. Amino acids: CASTRGTGANVLTF.

The rearrangement links TRBV6-1 to TRBJ2-7; no clear D. V lost 4 bases and J 0 bases, leaving 16 bases between the germline ends. This CDR3 has 16 residues. The germline CDR1 and CDR2 sequences are MNHNS and SASEGT. The CDR3 loop is CASSAPATLSSYEQYF. The CDR3 DNA reads TGTGCCAGCAGTGCCCCTGCGACTCTGAGCTCCTACGAGCAGTACTTC.

J is TRBJ1-2 and V is TRBV5-1, with D possibly being TRBD1 (6 bases). Germline-derived CDR1 and CDR2 are SGHRS and YFSETQ. V shed 4 bases and J shed 2 bases, with 9 bases lying between them. The CDR3 length is 13 residues. This chain's CDR3 is CASSPDRNYGYTF. CDR3 nucleotides: TGCGCCAGCAGCCCTGACAGGAACTATGGCTACACCTTC.